This TCR beta chain was captured in a study of blood T cell repertoires in COVID-19 (dated by TCRdb to 2018 to 2021). At the level of the whole study: Samples from collaborators originated in the United States, Italy and Spain and spanned both the acute and convalescent phases of COVID-19. The dataset comprised deeply sampled blood TCRbeta repertoires from subjects exposed to, actively infected with, or recovered from COVID-19. The samples were drawn from two sources: the first 160 participants of the ongoing ImmuneRACE study, and 1,254 subjects contributed by 6 global collaborators. The material from the prospective study consisted of cDNA or gDNA derived from T cells, B-cell-depleted T cells, or PBMCs. The sample metadata nearly always contained a de-identified subject ID, COVID-19 status, age in years and sex. The repertoires were made available in a free public database intended to serve as a resource for research on the immune response to SARS-CoV-2. Where available, HLA class I and class II types were obtained from metadata supplied by the sample provider rather than from assay-based typing.

Each collaborating institution followed its own protocols to collect whole blood in K2EDTA tubes. For TCRbeta analysis, collaborators shipped samples as frozen whole blood, isolated PBMCs, or DNA extracted from either of those sample types. As concerns this clone: Its specific antigen is unknown. The sample holds no much larger clone one base away, and base qualities are not on file.

The investigation overall reported the following: Clinical and demographic metadata were provided uncurated, with the amount varying by source and participant.

V and J are truncated by 2 bases and 1 base respectively, leaving an intervening sequence of 5 bases. CDR1 and CDR2 are drawn from the germline V gene (reference sequence): MNHEY, SMNVEV. The CDR3 runs 13 amino acids, cysteine and phenylalanine included. Only the CDR3 DNA stays, 39 bases, in frame from base 1. TCRbeta CDR3 regions were amplified from genomic DNA using the immunoSEQ Assay, a bias-controlled multiplex PCR. Turning to the authors' computational methods: Within the assay, amplification of reference gene primers was used to estimate how many nucleated cells each sample contained. To quantify the absolute abundance of each unique TCRbeta CDR3 rearrangement, sequence reads were collapsed and filtered. For each sample, productive Simpson clonality was calculated as the square root of Simpson's diversity index across productive rearrangements. The immuneACCESS repertoire file appears here via TCRdb, limited to in-frame rearrangements. These files lack a portion of the clones; in checked studies, under half of the deficit traces to unresolved V genes, and the cause of the others is not known. D and trimming come from the DNA, and the V and J calls and clone size come from that table. In all, the sample holds 250,000 to 350,000 clones, and around 87% of those were seen once. Approximately 4% of the sample comes from the top ten.

The chain employs TRBV27 and TRBJ1-2; a tentative D call is TRBD1 (5 bases match). The clonotype was recovered from a woman aged 45-65 years with active or convalescent COVID-19. Sequencing input: peripheral blood. The CDR3 protein sequence reads: CASSLDSNYGYTF. The DNA sequence follows: TGTGCCAGCAGTTTAGACAGTAACTATGGCTACACCTTC.